The clone carrying this TCR beta chain appeared a few times. The data were obtained in a study of T cell repertoires in cytomegalovirus infection. The CDR3 runs to 15 residues. The germline V gene encodes CDR1 SNHLY and CDR2 FYNNEI. J was trimmed by 4 bases and V by 3 bases; bases with no gene match: 5. TCRdb reprocessed the reads via MiXCR and lists one record per CDR3 protein. Here the sample spans 170,000 or so distinct CDR3 sequences, roughly 15% being singletons. The sequence was obtained from a human donor in good health (CMV status not recorded). Some clones in this sample may be carry-over from other donors' samples. The chain joins TRBV2 to TRBJ1-2; 10 bases agree with TRBD1. The specimen sequenced was CD8+ T cells from PBMCs. The CDR3 protein is CASSEGTGDIYGYTF. The CDR3 coding sequence is TGTGCCAGCAGTGAGGGGACAGGGGATATCTATGGCTACACCTTC. The full variable domain, its missing parts supplied by reference TRBV2 and TRBJ1-2, is EPEVTQTPSHQVTQMGQEVILRCVPISNHLYFYWYRQILGQKVEFLVSFYNNEISEKSEIFDDQFSVERPDGSNFTLKIRSTKLEDSAMYFCASSEGTGDIYGYTFGSGTRLTVV.